Shown below are 4 T cell receptor beta chains from a single sample sequenced in a study of OX40 agonist ivuxolimab in advanced cancers. This table comes from immunoSEQ multiplex PCR, and its TCRdb copy is limited to in-frame clones, with some not included. The sample carries 95,000 to 110,000 clones, 80% to 95% recorded once. This material consisted of CD4+ or CD8+ T cells sorted from blood, taken in a trial of the OX40 agonist ivuxolimab. These receptors were taken from an adult with an advanced solid tumor such as melanoma, head and neck, liver or kidney cancer.

This clone is a singleton in its sample. The chain employs TRBV18 and TRBJ1-1; D possibly corresponds to TRBD1 (5 bases). CDR1 KGHSH and CDR2 LQKENI come from the germline V gene. The CDR3 consists of 13 residues. The ends were cut back, 6 bases at V and 1 base at J, with 9 bases in the middle. CDR3 in amino acids: CASSWDANTEAFF. In DNA, the CDR3 is TGTGCCAGCTCGTGGGACGCGAACACTGAAGCTTTCTTT.

V and J are TRBV7-8 and TRBJ2-6; D is unresolved. Trimming left V 2 bases short and J 0 bases short, with 5 bases between. The CDR3 sequence is 15 residues long. Per the germline V gene, CDR1 is SGHVS and CDR2 is FQNEAQ. DNA of the CDR3: TGTGCCAGCAGCTTAAGGGACTCTGGGGCCAACGTCCTGACTTTC. This sequence encodes CASSLRDSGANVLTF.

The chain links TRBV28 to TRBJ1-3, with a tentative D call TRBD1 (6 bases). The CDR3 is made up of 13 amino acids. The V end was cut by 5 bases, the J end by 7 bases, with 12 bases between. Germline V gene lookup returns CDR1 MDHEN and CDR2 SYDVKM. CDR3 sequence: CASSTPRGNTIYF. In nucleotides, the CDR3 is TGTGCCAGCAGTACACCGAGGGGGAACACCATATATTTT.

This chain joins TRBV6-6 and TRBJ2-1, with TRBD2 matching 16 bases. Germline loops: CDR1 MNHNY, CDR2 SVGAGI (reference sequence). The CDR3 is made up of 16 amino acids. The junction had 2 bases not matched to a gene; V was cut back by 2 bases and J by 7 bases. CDR3: CASSYEGLAGGNEQFF. In nucleotides, the CDR3 is TGTGCCAGCAGTTACGAGGGACTAGCGGGAGGGAATGAGCAGTTCTTC.